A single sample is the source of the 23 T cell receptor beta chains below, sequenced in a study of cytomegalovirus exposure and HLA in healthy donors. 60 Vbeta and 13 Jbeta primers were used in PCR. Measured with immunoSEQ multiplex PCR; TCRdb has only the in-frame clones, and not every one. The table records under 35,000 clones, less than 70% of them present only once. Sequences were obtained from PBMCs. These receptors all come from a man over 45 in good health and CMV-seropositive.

This CDR3 is CASSEVWRQFF. Here the CDR3 DNA reads TGTGCCAGCAGTGAAGTTTGGAGGCAGTTCTTC. V usage is TRBV2 and J usage is TRBJ2-1; D gene ambiguous. Per germline, CDR1 SNHLY and CDR2 FYNNEI. The CDR3 covers 11 residues. Trimming removed 1 base from V and 12 bases from J, with 7 bases in between.

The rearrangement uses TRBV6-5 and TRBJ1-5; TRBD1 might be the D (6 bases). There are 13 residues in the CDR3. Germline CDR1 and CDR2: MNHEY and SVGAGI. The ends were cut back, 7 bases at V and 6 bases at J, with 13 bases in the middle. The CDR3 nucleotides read TGTGCCAGCACGCAAGGGGGTGCTCAGCCCCAGCATTTT. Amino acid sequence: CASTQGGAQPQHF.

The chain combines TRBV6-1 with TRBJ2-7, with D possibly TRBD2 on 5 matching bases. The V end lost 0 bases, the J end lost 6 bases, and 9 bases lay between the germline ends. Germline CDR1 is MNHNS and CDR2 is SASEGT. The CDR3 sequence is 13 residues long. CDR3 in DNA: TGTGCCAGCAGTGAAGCGGGAGTAGGCGAGCAGTACTTC. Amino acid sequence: CASSEAGVGEQYF.

The CDR3 loop is CASSPTWGGNNEQFF. The DNA for the CDR3 is TGTGCCAGCAGCCCCACCTGGGGCGGGAACAATGAGCAGTTCTTC. This rearrangement joins TRBV7-8 to TRBJ2-1, with a tentative D call TRBD2 (6 bases). The V gene's germline CDR1 is SGHVS and CDR2 FQNEAQ. Trimming removed 5 bases from V and 5 bases from J, with 16 bases in between. This CDR3 comprises 15 residues.

The CDR3 loop reads CTSSQTSFTYNEQFF. Here the CDR3 DNA reads TGCACCAGCAGCCAAACTAGTTTCACCTACAATGAGCAGTTCTTC. V gene TRBV1 combines with J gene TRBJ2-1; the table assigns TRBD2, which was not confirmed against the DNA. TRBV1 is reported as a pseudogene. This CDR3 region has 15 residues.

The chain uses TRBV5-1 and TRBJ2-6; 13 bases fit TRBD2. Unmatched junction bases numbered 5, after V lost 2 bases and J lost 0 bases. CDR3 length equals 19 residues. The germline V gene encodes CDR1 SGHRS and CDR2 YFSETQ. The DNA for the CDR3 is TGCGCCAGCAGCTTATTCGGACTAGCGGGGGTCTCTGGGGCCAACGTCCTGACTTTC. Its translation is CASSLFGLAGVSGANVLTF.

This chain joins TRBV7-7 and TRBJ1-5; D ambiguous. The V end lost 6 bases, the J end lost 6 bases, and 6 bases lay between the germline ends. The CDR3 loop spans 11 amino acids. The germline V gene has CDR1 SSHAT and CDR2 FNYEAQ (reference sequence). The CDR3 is CASRHVQPQHF. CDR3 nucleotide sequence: TGTGCCAGCAGACACGTTCAGCCCCAGCATTTT.

CDR3 region: CASSSTGRSNQPQHF. CDR3 nucleotide sequence: TGTGCCAGCAGTTCGACAGGGCGAAGCAATCAGCCCCAGCATTTT. V is TRBV6-5 and J is TRBJ1-5; the match to TRBD1 covers 7 bases. The germline V gene encodes CDR1 MNHEY and CDR2 SVGAGI. V lost 4 bases and J lost 1; bases outside the gene matches: 4. This CDR3 is 15 amino acids long.

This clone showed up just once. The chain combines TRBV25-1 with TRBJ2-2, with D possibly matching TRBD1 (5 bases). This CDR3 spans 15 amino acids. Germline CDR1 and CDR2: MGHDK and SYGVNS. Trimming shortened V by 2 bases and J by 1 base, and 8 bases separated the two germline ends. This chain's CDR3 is CASSEPTGNTGELFF. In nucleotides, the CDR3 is TGTGCCAGCAGTGAACCTACAGGGAACACCGGGGAGCTGTTTTTT. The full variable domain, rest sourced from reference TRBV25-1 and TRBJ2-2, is EADIYQTPRYLVIGTGKKITLECSQTMGHDKMYWYQQDPGMELHLIHYSYGVNSTEKGDLSSESTVSRIRTEHFPLTLESARPSHTSQYLCASSEPTGNTGELFFGEGSRLTVL.

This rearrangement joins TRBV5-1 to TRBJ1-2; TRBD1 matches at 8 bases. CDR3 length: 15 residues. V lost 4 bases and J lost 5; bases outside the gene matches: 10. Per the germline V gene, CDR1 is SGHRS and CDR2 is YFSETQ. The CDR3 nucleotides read TGCGCCAGCAGCCTGAGACAGGGGCTAGGGTATGGCTACACCTTC. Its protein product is CASSLRQGLGYGYTF.

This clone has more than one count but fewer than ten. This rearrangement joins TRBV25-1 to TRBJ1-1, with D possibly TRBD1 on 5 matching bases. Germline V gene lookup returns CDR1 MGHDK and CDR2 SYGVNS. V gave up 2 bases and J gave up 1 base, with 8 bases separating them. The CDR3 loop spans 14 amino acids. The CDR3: CASSEAGGNTEAFF. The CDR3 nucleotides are TGTGCCAGCAGTGAAGCGGGGGGGAACACTGAAGCTTTCTTT. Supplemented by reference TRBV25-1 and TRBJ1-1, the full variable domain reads EADIYQTPRYLVIGTGKKITLECSQTMGHDKMYWYQQDPGMELHLIHYSYGVNSTEKGDLSSESTVSRIRTEHFPLTLESARPSHTSQYLCASSEAGGNTEAFFGQGTRLTVV.

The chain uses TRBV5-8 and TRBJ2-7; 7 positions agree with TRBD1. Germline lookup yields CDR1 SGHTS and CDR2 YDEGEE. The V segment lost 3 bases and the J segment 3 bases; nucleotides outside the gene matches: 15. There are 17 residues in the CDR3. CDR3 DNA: TGTGCCAGCAGCTCTAAGGACAGGAGTTACGGAATCTACGAGCAGTACTTC. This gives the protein CASSSKDRSYGIYEQYF.

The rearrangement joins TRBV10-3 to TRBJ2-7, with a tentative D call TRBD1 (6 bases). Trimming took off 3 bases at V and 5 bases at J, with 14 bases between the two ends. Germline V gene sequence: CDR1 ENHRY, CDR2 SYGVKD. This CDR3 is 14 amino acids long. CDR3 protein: CAISDVTGWNEQYF. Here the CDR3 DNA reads TGTGCCATCAGTGATGTAACAGGGTGGAACGAGCAGTACTTC.

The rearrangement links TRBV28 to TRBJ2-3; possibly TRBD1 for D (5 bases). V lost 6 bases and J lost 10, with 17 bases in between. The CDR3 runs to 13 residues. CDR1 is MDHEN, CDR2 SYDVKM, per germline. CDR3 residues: CASSSLPAGSQYF. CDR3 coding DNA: TGTGCCAGCAGCTCCCTCCCTGCAGGGTCGCAGTATTTT. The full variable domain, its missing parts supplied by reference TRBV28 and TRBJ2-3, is DVKVTQSSRYLVKRTGEKVFLECVQDMDHENMFWYRQDPGLGLRLIYFSYDVKMKEKGDIPEGYSVSREKKERFSLILESASTNQTSMYLCASSSLPAGSQYFGPGTRLTVL.

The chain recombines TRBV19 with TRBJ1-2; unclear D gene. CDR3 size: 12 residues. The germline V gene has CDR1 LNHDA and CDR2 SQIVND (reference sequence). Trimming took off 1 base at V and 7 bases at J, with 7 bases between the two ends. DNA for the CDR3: TGTGCCAGTAGTATAGGAGGGTTTGGCTACACCTTC. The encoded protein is CASSIGGFGYTF.

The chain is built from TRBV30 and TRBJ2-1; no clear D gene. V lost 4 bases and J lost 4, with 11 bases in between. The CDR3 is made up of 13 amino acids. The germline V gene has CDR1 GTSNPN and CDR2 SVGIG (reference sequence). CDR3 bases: TGTGCCTGGAATCGGCAGGTTTACAATGAGCAGTTCTTC. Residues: CAWNRQVYNEQFF.

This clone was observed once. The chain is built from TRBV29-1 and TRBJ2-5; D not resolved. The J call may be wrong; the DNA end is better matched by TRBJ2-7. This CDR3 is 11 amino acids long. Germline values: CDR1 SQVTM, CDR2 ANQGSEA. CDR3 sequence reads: CSVEIRYEQYF. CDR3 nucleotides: TGCAGCGTTGAAATCCGCTACGAGCAGTACTTC.

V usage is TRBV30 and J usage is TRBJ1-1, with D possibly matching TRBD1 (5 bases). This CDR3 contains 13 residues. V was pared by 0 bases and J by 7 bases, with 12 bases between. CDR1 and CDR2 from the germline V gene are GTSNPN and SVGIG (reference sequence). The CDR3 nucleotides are TGTGCCTGGAGTGTACGCAGGGCTGGTGAAGCTTTCTTT. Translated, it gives CAWSVRRAGEAFF.

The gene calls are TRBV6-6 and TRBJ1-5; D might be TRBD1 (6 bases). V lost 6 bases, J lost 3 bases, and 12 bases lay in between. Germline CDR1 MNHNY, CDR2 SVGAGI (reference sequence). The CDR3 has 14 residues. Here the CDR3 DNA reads TGTGCCAGCAGAACTACAGGGCACAATCAGCCCCAGCATTTT. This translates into CASRTTGHNQPQHF.

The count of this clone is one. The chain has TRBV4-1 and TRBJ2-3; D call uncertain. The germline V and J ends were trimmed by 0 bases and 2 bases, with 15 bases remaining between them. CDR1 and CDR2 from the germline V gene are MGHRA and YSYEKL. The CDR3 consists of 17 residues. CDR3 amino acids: CASSQEDLPPFTDTQYF. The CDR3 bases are TGCGCCAGCAGCCAAGAAGATCTACCTCCCTTCACAGATACGCAGTATTTT.

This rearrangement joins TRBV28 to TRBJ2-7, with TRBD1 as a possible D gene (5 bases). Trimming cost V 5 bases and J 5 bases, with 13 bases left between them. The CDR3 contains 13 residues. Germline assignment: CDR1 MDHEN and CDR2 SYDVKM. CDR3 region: CASSPRVVDEQYF. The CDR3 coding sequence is TGTGCCAGCAGTCCCAGGGTGGTGGACGAGCAGTACTTC.

The CDR3 loop reads CASSKQGETQYF. CDR3 coding DNA: TGTGCCAGCAGTAAACAGGGAGAGACCCAGTACTTC. V is TRBV14 and J is TRBJ2-5; TRBD1 might be the D (6 bases). The CDR3 runs 12 residues. V gave up 6 bases and J gave up 4 bases, with 9 bases separating them. The V gene's germline CDR1 is SGHDN and CDR2 FVKESK. The whole variable domain, filled in from reference TRBV14 and TRBJ2-5, reads EAGVTQFPSHSVIEKGQTVTLRCDPISGHDNLYWYRRVMGKEIKFLLHFVKESKQDESGMPNNRFLAERTGGTYSTLKVQPAELEDSGVYFCASSKQGETQYFGPGTRLLVL.

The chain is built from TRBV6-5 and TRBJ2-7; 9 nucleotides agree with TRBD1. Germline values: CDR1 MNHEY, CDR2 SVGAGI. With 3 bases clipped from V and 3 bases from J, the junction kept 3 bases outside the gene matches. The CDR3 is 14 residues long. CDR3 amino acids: CASSYRQGDYEQYF. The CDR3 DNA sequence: TGTGCCAGCAGTTATAGACAGGGGGACTACGAGCAGTACTTC.